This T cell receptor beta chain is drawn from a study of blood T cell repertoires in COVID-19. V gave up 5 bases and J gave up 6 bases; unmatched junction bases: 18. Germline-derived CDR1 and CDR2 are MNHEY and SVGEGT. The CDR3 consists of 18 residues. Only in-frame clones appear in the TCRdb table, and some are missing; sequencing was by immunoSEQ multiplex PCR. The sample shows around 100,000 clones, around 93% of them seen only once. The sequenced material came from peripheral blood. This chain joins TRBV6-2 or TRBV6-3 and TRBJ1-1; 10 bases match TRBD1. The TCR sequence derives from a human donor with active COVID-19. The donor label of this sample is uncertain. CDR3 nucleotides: TGTGCCAGCAGTACTGGCCGGGACAGGGGTTTGGTCCGGCCTGAAGCTTTCTTT. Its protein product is CASSTGRDRGLVRPEAFF.